These 32 T cell receptor beta chains share one sample of origin, sequenced in a study of T cells in Graves' hyperthyroidism and ophthalmopathy. Amplified TCR beta CDR3 regions came from RNA transcripts. Carried out on the TCR CDR3, a first-round RT-PCR used the HTBI primer set. TCRdb independently ran MiXCR on the multiplex PCR reads; one entry per CDR3 protein. In the table there are some 98,000 distinct CDR3 sequences, 35% to 45% of which are singletons. Sequences were obtained from peripheral blood or thyroid tissue (not recorded which). These receptors were collected from a woman aged 25-40 years with Graves' hyperthyroidism.

The chain joins TRBV15 to TRBJ1-5; TRBD1 is a possible D gene (6 bases). This CDR3 has 14 residues. The germline V gene encodes CDR1 LNHNV and CDR2 YYDKDF (reference sequence). V lost 5 bases and J 4 bases, leaving 12 bases between the germline ends. This CDR3 reads CATSAGTLNQPQHF. CDR3 DNA: TGTGCCACCAGCGCCGGGACATTAAATCAGCCCCAGCATTTT.

There are many counts of this clonotype. This chain links TRBV5-8 with TRBJ1-6; D gene ambiguous. With 4 bases removed from V and 7 bases from J, the gap between germline ends came to 9 bases. Germline CDR1 and CDR2: SGHTS and YDEGEE. The CDR3 covers 13 residues. The CDR3 reads CASSTRGNSPLHF. In DNA, the CDR3 is TGTGCCAGCAGCACCCGGGGAAATTCACCCCTCCACTTT.

Of note for this clonotype: One end of the junction does not line up with germline, which may come from a read error. The CDR3 here is CANPGTGFGPQHF. Written as DNA, the CDR3 is TGCGCCAACCCCGGGACAGGCTTCGGGCCCCAGCATTTT. The rearrangement uses TRBV9 and TRBJ1-5; TRBD1 agrees at 8 bases. The CDR3 has 13 amino acids. CDR1 is SGDLS, CDR2 YYNGEE, per germline. Full variable domain (remainder filled in from reference TRBV9 and TRBJ1-5): DSGVTQTPKHLITATGQRVTLRCSPRSGDLSVYWYQQSLDQGLQFLIQYYNGEERAKGNILERFSAQQFPDLHSELNLSSLELGDSALYFCANPGTGFGPQHFGDGTRLSIL.

About this clonotype: Because it lacks the conserved phenylalanine or tryptophan at the end, this CDR3 is likely a read error. The chain joins TRBV5-1 to TRBJ2-7, with TRBD2 matching over 8 bases. V was clipped by 4 bases and J by 4 bases; unmatched bases: 7. Per germline, CDR1 SGHRS and CDR2 YFSETQ. This CDR3 comprises 14 residues. CDR3 sequence: CASSPQASGYEQYL. The CDR3 coding sequence is TGCGCCAGCAGCCCGCAGGCTAGCGGGTACGAGCAGTACCTC.

The chain recombines TRBV6-6 with TRBJ1-2; perhaps TRBD1 as D (5 bases). This CDR3 is 14 amino acids long. CDR1 MNHNY and CDR2 SVGAGI come from the germline V gene (reference sequence). V was shortened by 5 bases and J by 3 bases, with 13 bases between the two germline ends. CDR3 in amino acids: CASSHHGGDYGYTF. In DNA, the CDR3 is TGTGCCAGCAGTCATCATGGGGGGGACTATGGCTACACCTTC.

The sample holds many counts of this clonotype. This chain joins TRBV10-1 and TRBJ2-5; D unclear. Looked up from germline, CDR1 is WNHNN and CDR2 is SYGVQD (reference sequence). The CDR3 has 13 amino acids. Deletions cut 0 bases from V and 4 bases from J, with 6 bases between. The CDR3 loop is CASSESMGETQYF. CDR3 in DNA: TGCGCCAGCAGTGAGTCGATGGGAGAGACCCAGTACTTC.

This clonotype was seen ten or more times. DNA for the CDR3: TGTGCCAGCAGCCCAACAGGGAATGGGGGCTACACCTTC. Translated, it gives CASSPTGNGGYTF. The V and J genes are TRBV27 and TRBJ1-2; tentatively, D is TRBD1 (6 bases). The CDR3 sequence is 13 residues long. Germline assignment: CDR1 MNHEY and CDR2 SMNVEV (reference sequence). Trimming removed 6 bases from V and 8 bases from J, with 16 bases in between.

Ten or more counts support this clonotype. This chain uses TRBV2 with TRBJ2-5, with a weak D call TRBD2 (5 bases). The length of the CDR3 is 12 residues. Germline V lookup: CDR1 SNHLY, CDR2 FYNNEI. V was pared by 8 bases and J by 0 bases, with 7 bases between. CDR3 residues: CASGGYQETQYF. As DNA, the CDR3 is TGTGCCAGCGGCGGGTACCAAGAGACCCAGTACTTC.

This clonotype was seen ten or more times. The chain uses TRBV7-2 and TRBJ1-5; 7 positions match TRBD1. Near its end, the DNA agrees better with TRBJ2-3, so the J call may be wrong. This CDR3 comprises 14 residues. Germline CDR1 SGHTA, CDR2 FQGNSA. CDR3 sequence: CASSQTGAPQPQYF. The DNA for the CDR3 is TGTGCCAGCAGTCAAACAGGGGCACCCCAGCCCCAGTATTTT.

CDR3 region: CATSSRDRRGRRETQYF. The CDR3 nucleotides are TGTGCCACCAGCAGTCGGGACAGGAGGGGAAGGAGGGAGACCCAGTACTTC. V is TRBV15 and J is TRBJ2-5, with 8 nucleotides matching TRBD1. The V gene's germline CDR1 is LNHNV and CDR2 YYDKDF (reference sequence). V gave up 3 bases and J gave up 5 bases; unmatched junction bases: 14. The CDR3 totals 17 residues.

With regard to this clonotype: One junction end does not reproduce the germline sequence, and a read error may be involved. V gene TRBV9 combines with J gene TRBJ2-7; 8 positions agree with TRBD2. Germline CDR1 reads SGDLS; CDR2 reads YYNGEE. This CDR3 contains 14 residues. In nucleotides, the CDR3 is TGTGCCAGCAGCGCCCGACTAGCGAGCTACGAGCAGCTCTTC. This translates into CASSARLASYEQLF.

V is TRBV20-1 and J is TRBJ2-7, with 7 nucleotides matching TRBD1. Trimming at V came to 4 bases and at J to 6 bases, leaving 9 bases not matched to a gene. Germline V gene data show CDR1 as DFQATT and CDR2 as SNEGSKA (reference sequence). CDR3 length: 13 amino acids. In DNA, the CDR3 is TGCAGTGCTACCTTCGACAGGGCGCTCGAGCAGTACTTC. Residues: CSATFDRALEQYF.

A remark on this clonotype: Since no conserved phenylalanine or tryptophan closes the CDR3, a read error is the likely cause. This sequence joins TRBV5-1 and TRBJ1-3, with TRBD1 as a possible D gene (5 bases). The ends were cut back, 0 bases at V and 4 bases at J, with 8 bases in the middle. Germline V CDR1 and CDR2: SGHRS, YFSETQ. The CDR3 loop spans 14 amino acids. DNA for the CDR3: TGCGCCAGCAGCTTGGAGGGGTCCGGAAACACCATATATTCT. It yields the protein CASSLEGSGNTIYS.

Many counts were recorded for this clonotype. The V and J genes are TRBV6-5 and TRBJ1-5, with D unresolved. The germline V gene encodes CDR1 MNHEY and CDR2 SVGAGI. Trimming removed 4 bases at V and 3 bases at J, with 19 bases between. This CDR3 has 17 residues. The CDR3 is CASSSHPGRLHNQPQHF. The CDR3 nucleotides read TGTGCCAGCAGTTCCCACCCTGGACGGCTACACAATCAGCCCCAGCATTTT.

The chain links TRBV5-1 to TRBJ2-7; 7 nucleotides match TRBD2. Germline CDR1 reads SGHRS; CDR2 reads YFSETQ. The V segment lost 7 bases and the J segment 0 bases; nucleotides outside the gene matches: 7. CDR3 size: 14 residues. CDR3 residues: CASQLTSVSYEQYF. The CDR3 bases are TGCGCCAGCCAGCTCACTAGCGTCTCCTACGAGCAGTACTTC. Based on the CDR3 plus reference TRBV5-1 and TRBJ2-7, the full variable domain is KAGVTQTPRYLIKTRGQQVTLSCSPISGHRSVSWYQQTPGQGLQFLFEYFSETQRNKGNFPGRFSGRQFSNSRSEMNVSTLELGDSALYLCASQLTSVSYEQYFGPGTRLTVT.

This clonotype was counted a single time. With a much larger clone just one base away, this may be a read error. This sequence joins TRBV7-8 and TRBJ1-4; TRBD1 might be the D (6 bases). Germline V gene data show CDR1 as SGHVS and CDR2 as FQNEAQ. The CDR3 consists of 13 residues. The CDR3 region has the DNA TGTGCCAGCAGCCCAAACAGGGATGAAGAACTGTTTTTT. It yields the protein CASSPNRDEELFF.

In its sample, this clonotype was seen many times. The chain carries TRBV7-9 and TRBJ2-5, with D perhaps assigned TRBD1 or TRBD2 (5 bases each). The CDR3 is made up of 17 amino acids. CDR1 is SEHNR, CDR2 FQNEAQ, per germline (reference sequence). Trimming left V 5 bases short and J 2 bases short, with 21 bases between. The DNA of the CDR3 is TGTGCCAGCAGCCCCCGTCGGGACCTTAGGTTTCAAGAGACCCAGTACTTC. It is translated as CASSPRRDLRFQETQYF. The full variable domain, in which reference TRBV7-9 and TRBJ2-5 provide the parts outside the CDR3, is DTGVSQNPRHKITKRGQNVTFRCDPISEHNRLYWYRQTLGQGPEFLTYFQNEAQLEKSRLLSDRFSAERPKGSFSTLEIQRTEQGDSAMYLCASSPRRDLRFQETQYFGPGTRLLVL.

This clonotype was counted at least ten times. The chain joins TRBV27 to TRBJ2-2; a weak D match, TRBD2 (6 bases). V shed 3 bases and J shed 3 bases, with 11 bases lying between them. Germline V gives CDR1 MNHEY, CDR2 SMNVEV (reference sequence). This CDR3 region has 15 residues. CDR3 residues: CASSFVGLHTGELFF. The CDR3 nucleotides read TGTGCCAGCAGTTTTGTGGGACTGCACACCGGGGAGCTGTTTTTT.

The V gene is TRBV11-2, the J gene TRBJ2-2, with D perhaps assigned TRBD1 or TRBD2 (5 bases each). CDR3 size: 16 residues. Trimming shortened V by 5 bases and J by 2 bases, and 15 bases separated the two germline ends. Germline CDR1 is SGHAT and CDR2 is FQNNGV. The chain's CDR3 is CASSQIWDRNTGELFF. In DNA form, the CDR3 reads TGTGCCAGCAGCCAGATATGGGACCGAAACACCGGGGAGCTGTTTTTT.

This clonotype came up many times. The chain uses TRBV7-9 and TRBJ1-1; D uncertain. Looked up from germline, CDR1 is SEHNR and CDR2 is FQNEAQ (reference sequence). The V end lost 1 base, the J end lost 0 bases, and 9 bases lay between the germline ends. This CDR3 has 15 residues. The CDR3 protein is CASSLGGWMNTEAFF. The DNA of the CDR3 is TGTGCCAGCAGCTTAGGGGGTTGGATGAACACTGAAGCTTTCTTT.

This clonotype has just one count. The CDR3 reads CASSLGGSPLHF. CDR3 coding DNA: TGCGCCAGCAGCTTGGGGGGCTCACCCCTCCACTTT. V and J are TRBV5-1 and TRBJ1-6, with D tentatively TRBD1 (5 bases). This CDR3 is built from 12 residues. Deletions cut 0 bases from V and 10 bases from J, with 5 bases between. Germline V gene lookup returns CDR1 SGHRS and CDR2 YFSETQ.

The rearrangement uses TRBV29-1 and TRBJ2-2, with 9 bases that match TRBD1. The V gene end was trimmed by 8 bases and the J gene end by 6 bases; junction bases not matched to a gene: 4. Germline CDR1 is SQVTM and CDR2 is ANQGSEA. The CDR3 sequence is 12 residues long. DNA for the CDR3: TGCAGCTCAACAGGGGGCCCCGGGGAGCTGTTTTTT. Protein sequence: CSSTGGPGELFF.

There are many counts of this clonotype. V and J are TRBV2 and TRBJ2-2; the match to TRBD1 covers 9 bases. J lost 5 bases, V lost 6 bases, and 4 bases had no gene match. CDR1 is SNHLY, CDR2 FYNNEI, per germline. The CDR3 totals 14 residues. The CDR3 coding sequence is TGTGCCAGCAGGCGGGACAGGGAAACCGGGGAGCTGTTTTTT. This gives the protein CASRRDRETGELFF.

Ten or more counts support this clonotype. The chain uses TRBV4-1 and TRBJ1-5; D call uncertain. In germline, CDR1 is MGHRA, CDR2 YSYEKL. The CDR3 contains 15 residues. The ends were cut back, 1 base at V and 4 bases at J, with 11 bases in the middle. CDR3 amino acids: CASSQALFTNQPQHF. CDR3 DNA sequence: TGCGCCAGCAGCCAAGCTCTCTTTACGAATCAGCCCCAGCATTTT.

In this sample, this clonotype turned up many times. The V gene is TRBV6-5, the J gene TRBJ2-6, with D perhaps matching TRBD2 (6 bases). Per the germline V gene, CDR1 is MNHEY and CDR2 is SVGAGI. The CDR3 has 14 residues. The V end was cut by 11 bases, the J end by 1 base, with 12 bases between. The CDR3 reads CAAGRRSGANVLTF. The CDR3 DNA is TGTGCCGCGGGAAGACGATCTGGGGCCAACGTCCTGACTTTC.

The CDR3 DNA reads TGTGCCAGCAGTTACTGGAGGGGCTACTCTGGAAACACCTTC. Translating it yields CASSYWRGYSGNTF. The chain is built from TRBV6-6 and TRBJ1-2, with a tentative D call TRBD1 (5 bases). Trimming removed 1 base from V and 12 bases from J, with 18 bases in between. The germline gives CDR1 MNHNY, CDR2 SVGAGI (reference sequence). The CDR3 sequence is 14 residues long.

At least ten counts were recorded for this clonotype. The CDR3 DNA sequence: TGTGCCAGCAGCCTTGGACTAGCGGGAGACGAGCAGTACTTC. Its protein is CASSLGLAGDEQYF. This sequence joins TRBV7-6 and TRBJ2-7, with 13 bases that match TRBD2. Germline values: CDR1 SGHVS, CDR2 FNYEAQ. The V gene end was trimmed by 5 bases and the J gene end by 5 bases; junction bases not matched to a gene: 3. The CDR3 totals 14 residues.

This clonotype was counted ten times or more. The chain employs TRBV5-8 and TRBJ1-6; 9 positions agree with TRBD1. The CDR3 is 16 residues long. Germline loops: CDR1 SGHTS, CDR2 YDEGEE. V was pared by 4 bases and J by 4 bases, with 6 bases of the junction left unmatched. This chain's CDR3 is CASSAGTGRYNSPLHF. The CDR3 nucleotides read TGTGCCAGCAGCGCCGGGACAGGGAGGTATAATTCACCCCTCCACTTT. Supplemented by reference TRBV5-8 and TRBJ1-6, the full variable domain reads EAGVTQSPTHLIKTRGQQATLRCSPISGHTSVYWYQQALGLGLQFLLWYDEGEERNRGNFPPRFSGRQFPNYSSELNVNALELEDSALYLCASSAGTGRYNSPLHFGNGTRLTVT.

The rearrangement joins TRBV24-1 to TRBJ1-2; TRBD1 might be the D (6 bases). The CDR3 totals 13 residues. The V end was cut by 0 bases, the J end by 12 bases, with 13 bases between. Germline V lookup: CDR1 KGHDR, CDR2 SFDVKD. CDR3 nucleotide sequence: TGTGCCACCAGTGATTTGGCGGGGGCATGGAACACCTTC. The encoded protein is CATSDLAGAWNTF.

V gene TRBV6-6 combines with J gene TRBJ2-7, with 7 bases identical to TRBD1. The CDR3 sequence is 15 residues long. Unmatched junction bases numbered 13, after V lost 7 bases and J lost 4 bases. Germline-derived CDR1 and CDR2 are MNHNY and SVGAGI (reference sequence). The CDR3 reads CASNPRDSSRYEQYF. The CDR3 nucleotides are TGTGCCAGCAACCCAAGGGACAGCTCGCGTTACGAGCAGTACTTC.

This clonotype was seen at least ten times. The chain combines TRBV5-5 with TRBJ2-7; TRBD2 is a possible D gene (5 bases). V lost 6 bases, J lost 4 bases, and 11 bases lay in between. The CDR3 contains 12 residues. The germline CDR1 and CDR2 sequences are SGHKS and YYEKEE (reference sequence). CDR3 amino acids: CASNKGLYEQYF. The CDR3 DNA reads TGTGCCAGCAACAAAGGACTTTACGAGCAGTACTTC. Variable domain in full (rest from reference TRBV5-5 and TRBJ2-7): DAGVTQSPTHLIKTRGQQVTLRCSPISGHKSVSWYQQVLGQGPQFIFQYYEKEERGRGNFPDRFSARQFPNYSSELNVNALLLGDSALYLCASNKGLYEQYFGPGTRLTVT.

This clonotype was seen at least ten times. V usage is TRBV28 and J usage is TRBJ2-5, with 11 bases aligning to TRBD2. CDR3 size: 15 residues. The ends lost 5 bases at V and 6 bases at J; junction bases unmatched: 8. CDR1 is MDHEN, CDR2 SYDVKM, per germline. CDR3 DNA sequence: TGTGCCAGCAGTCCCGGGACTAGCGGTAGGAAGACCCAGTACTTC. It translates to CASSPGTSGRKTQYF. Filled out from reference TRBV28 and TRBJ2-5, the complete variable domain reads DVKVTQSSRYLVKRTGEKVFLECVQDMDHENMFWYRQDPGLGLRLIYFSYDVKMKEKGDIPEGYSVSREKKERFSLILESASTNQTSMYLCASSPGTSGRKTQYFGPGTRLLVL.